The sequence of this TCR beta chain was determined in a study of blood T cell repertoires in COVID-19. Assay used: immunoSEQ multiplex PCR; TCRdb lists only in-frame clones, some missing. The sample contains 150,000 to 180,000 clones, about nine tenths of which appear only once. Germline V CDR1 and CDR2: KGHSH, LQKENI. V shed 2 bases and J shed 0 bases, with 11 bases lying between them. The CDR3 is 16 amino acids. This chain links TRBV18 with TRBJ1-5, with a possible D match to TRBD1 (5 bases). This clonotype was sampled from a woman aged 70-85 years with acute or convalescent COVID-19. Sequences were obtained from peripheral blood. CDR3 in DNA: TGTGCCAGCTCACCAAATCCGGGGGGTAGCAATCAGCCCCAGCATTTT. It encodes CASSPNPGGSNQPQHF.